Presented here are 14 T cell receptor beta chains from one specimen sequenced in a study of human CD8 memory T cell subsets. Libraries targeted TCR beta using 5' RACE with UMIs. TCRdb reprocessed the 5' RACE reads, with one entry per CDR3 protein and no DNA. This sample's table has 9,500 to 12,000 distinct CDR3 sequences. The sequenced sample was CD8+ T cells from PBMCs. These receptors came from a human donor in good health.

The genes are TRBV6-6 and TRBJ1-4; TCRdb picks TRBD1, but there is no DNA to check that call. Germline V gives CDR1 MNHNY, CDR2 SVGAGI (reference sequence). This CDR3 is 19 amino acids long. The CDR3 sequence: CASSYSTDREGATNEKLFF.

This CDR3 is CASSLRDSASTEAFF. The J gene is TRBJ1-1, the V gene TRBV11-2; TCRdb picks TRBD1, but there is no DNA to check that call. The CDR3 has 15 amino acids. Germline V gives CDR1 SGHAT, CDR2 FQNNGV.

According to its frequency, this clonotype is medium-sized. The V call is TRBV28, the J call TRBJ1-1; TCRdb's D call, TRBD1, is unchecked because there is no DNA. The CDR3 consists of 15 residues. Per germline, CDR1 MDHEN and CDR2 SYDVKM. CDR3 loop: CASTPSGTGKTEAFF.

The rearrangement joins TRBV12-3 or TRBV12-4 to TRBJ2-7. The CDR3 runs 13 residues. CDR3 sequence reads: CASSPPGSYEQYF.

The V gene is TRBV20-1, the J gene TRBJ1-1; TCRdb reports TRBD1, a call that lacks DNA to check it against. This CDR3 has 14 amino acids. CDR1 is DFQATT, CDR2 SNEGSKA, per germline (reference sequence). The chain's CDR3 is CSARDLGGGPEAFF.

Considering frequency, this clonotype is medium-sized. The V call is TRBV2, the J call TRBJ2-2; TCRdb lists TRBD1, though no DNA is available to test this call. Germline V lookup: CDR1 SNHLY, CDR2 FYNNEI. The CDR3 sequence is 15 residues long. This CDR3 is CASSARQGGTGELFF.

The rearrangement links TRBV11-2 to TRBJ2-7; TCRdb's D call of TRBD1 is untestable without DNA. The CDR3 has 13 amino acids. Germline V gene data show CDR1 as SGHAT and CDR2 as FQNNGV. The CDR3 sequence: CASSPGVSYEQYF. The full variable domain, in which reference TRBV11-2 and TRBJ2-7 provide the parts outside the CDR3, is EAGVAQSPRYKIIEKRQSVAFWCNPISGHATLYWYQQILGQGPKLLIQFQNNGVVDDSQLPKDRFSAERLKGVDSTLKIQPAKLEDSAVYLCASSPGVSYEQYFGPGTRLTVT.

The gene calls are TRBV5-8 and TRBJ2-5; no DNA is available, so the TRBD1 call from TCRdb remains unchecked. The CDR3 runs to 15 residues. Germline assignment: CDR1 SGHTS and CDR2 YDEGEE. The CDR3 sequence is CASSFAQGIRETQYF.

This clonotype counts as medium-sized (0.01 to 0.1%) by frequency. CDR3 protein: CASSQEEGAEAFF. V and J are TRBV4-3 and TRBJ1-1; lacking DNA, the TRBD1 call made by TCRdb goes unchecked. The CDR3 is made up of 13 amino acids. CDR1 LGHNA and CDR2 YSLEER come from the germline V gene.

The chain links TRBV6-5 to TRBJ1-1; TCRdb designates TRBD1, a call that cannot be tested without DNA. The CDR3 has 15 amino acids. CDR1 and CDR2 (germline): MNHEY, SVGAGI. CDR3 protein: CASSPDRGEFAEAFF.

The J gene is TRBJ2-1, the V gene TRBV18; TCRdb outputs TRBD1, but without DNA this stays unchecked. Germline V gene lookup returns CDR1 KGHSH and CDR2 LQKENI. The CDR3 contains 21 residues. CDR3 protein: CASSPPRGPRTGTGGSDEQFF.

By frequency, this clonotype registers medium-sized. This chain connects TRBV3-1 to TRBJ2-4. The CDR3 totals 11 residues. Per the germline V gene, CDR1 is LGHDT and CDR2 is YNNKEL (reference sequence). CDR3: CASRAGNIQYF. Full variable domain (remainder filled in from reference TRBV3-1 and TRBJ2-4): DTAVSQTPKYLVTQMGNDKSIKCEQNLGHDTMYWYKQDSKKFLKIMFSYNNKELIINETVPNRFSPKSPDKAHLNLHINSLELGDSAVYFCASRAGNIQYFGAGTRLSVL.

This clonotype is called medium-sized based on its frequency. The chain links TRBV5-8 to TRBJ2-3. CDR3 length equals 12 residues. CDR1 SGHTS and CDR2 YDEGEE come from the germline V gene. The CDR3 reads CASSFSTDTQYF.

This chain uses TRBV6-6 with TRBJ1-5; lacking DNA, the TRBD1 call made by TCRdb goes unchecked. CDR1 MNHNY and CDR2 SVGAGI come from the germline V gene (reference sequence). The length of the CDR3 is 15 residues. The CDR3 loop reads CASSPLWSPNQPQHF.